The present entry profiles one TCR beta chain with its context. This entry belongs to a study of identical twins. Germline V CDR1 and CDR2: SGHAT, FQDESV (reference sequence). CDR3 length: 18 residues. V shed 1 base and J 5 bases; nucleotides not matched to a gene: 14. A template switching step contributed a universal primer site, while unique molecular identifiers were present in the cDNA. TCRdb re-called the 5' RACE reads through MiXCR, storing one row per CDR3 protein. The profile shows 690,000 or so distinct CDR3 sequences, roughly 6.2% of them singletons. The chain carries TRBV11-1 and TRBJ2-3; 8 nucleotides agree with TRBD2. The receptor was isolated from a man aged 18 to 35 in good health. Sequenced: naive T cells sorted from blood. This CDR3 reads CASSLVGLAGFQGDTQYF. CDR3 in DNA: TGTGCCAGCAGCTTAGTTGGTTTAGCGGGATTCCAAGGAGATACGCAGTATTTT.